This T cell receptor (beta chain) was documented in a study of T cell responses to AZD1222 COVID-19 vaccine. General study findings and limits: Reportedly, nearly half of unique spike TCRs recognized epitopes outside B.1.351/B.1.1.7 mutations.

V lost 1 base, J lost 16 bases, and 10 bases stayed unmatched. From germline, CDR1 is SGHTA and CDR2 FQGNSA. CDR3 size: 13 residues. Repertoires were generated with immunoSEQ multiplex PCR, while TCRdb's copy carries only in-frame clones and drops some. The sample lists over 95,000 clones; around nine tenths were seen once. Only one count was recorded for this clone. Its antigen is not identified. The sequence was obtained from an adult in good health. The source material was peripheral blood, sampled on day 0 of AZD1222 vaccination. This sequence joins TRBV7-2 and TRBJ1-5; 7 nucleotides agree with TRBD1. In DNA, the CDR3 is TGTGCCAGCAGCTTAGGGTTACAGGGGCGGTCCCATTTT. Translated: CASSLGLQGRSHF.